This T cell receptor (beta chain) was obtained from a study of OX40 agonist ivuxolimab in advanced cancers. Study context: Patients were roughly 87% male with ages about 20 to 79, mean 60.

Method: immunoSEQ multiplex PCR; TCRdb's copy keeps in-frame clones and lacks some. This table holds some 52,000 clones, 90% to 95% found once. This CDR3 has 11 amino acids. From germline, CDR1 is MNHEY and CDR2 SMNVEV (reference sequence). V lost 9 bases, J lost 9 bases, and 12 bases lay in between. Sequencing used CD4+ or CD8+ T cells sorted from blood, obtained in a trial of the OX40 agonist ivuxolimab. The rearrangement links TRBV27 to TRBJ2-1; a weak D match, TRBD1 (6 bases). The sequence came from an adult with an advanced solid tumor such as melanoma, head and neck, liver or kidney cancer. DNA for the CDR3: TGTGCCAGTTTACAGGGAGCTGAGCAGTTCTTC. Encoded protein: CASLQGAEQFF.